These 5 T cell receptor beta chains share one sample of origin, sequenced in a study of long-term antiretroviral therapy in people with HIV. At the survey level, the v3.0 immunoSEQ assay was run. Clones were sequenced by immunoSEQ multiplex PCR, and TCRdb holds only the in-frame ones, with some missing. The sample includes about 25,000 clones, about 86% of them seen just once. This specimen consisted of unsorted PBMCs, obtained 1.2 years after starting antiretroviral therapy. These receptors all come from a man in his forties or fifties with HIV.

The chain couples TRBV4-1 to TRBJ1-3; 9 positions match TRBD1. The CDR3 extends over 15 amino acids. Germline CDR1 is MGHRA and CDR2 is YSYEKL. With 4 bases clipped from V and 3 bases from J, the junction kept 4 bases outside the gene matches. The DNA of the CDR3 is TGCGCCAGCAGCCGGGGACAGGGAAGTGGAAACACCATATATTTT. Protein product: CASSRGQGSGNTIYF.

CDR3 in DNA: TGTGCCAGCAGTTTAGGGCGGCCGTATCAGCCCCAGCATTTT. This gives the protein CASSLGRPYQPQHF. The chain carries TRBV27 and TRBJ1-5; D unresolved. Germline CDR1 MNHEY, CDR2 SMNVEV (reference sequence). Trimming cost V 2 bases and J 5 bases, with 10 bases left between them. The CDR3 is made up of 14 amino acids.

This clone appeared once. The DNA for the CDR3 is TGCGCCAGCAGCTTCCTAGCGGGAAAACGGGGCACAGATACGCAGTATTTT. This sequence encodes CASSFLAGKRGTDTQYF. The V call is TRBV5-1, the J call TRBJ2-3; the match to TRBD2 covers 9 bases. Germline CDR1 and CDR2: SGHRS and YFSETQ. V lost 2 bases and J lost 1; bases outside the gene matches: 8. CDR3 length: 17 amino acids.

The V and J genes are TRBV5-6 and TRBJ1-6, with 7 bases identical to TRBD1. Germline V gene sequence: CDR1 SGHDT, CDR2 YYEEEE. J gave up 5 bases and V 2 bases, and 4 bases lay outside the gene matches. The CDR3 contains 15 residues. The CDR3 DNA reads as TGTGCCAGCAGCTTAGGGACAGCAAATAATTCACCCCTCCACTTT. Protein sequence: CASSLGTANNSPLHF.

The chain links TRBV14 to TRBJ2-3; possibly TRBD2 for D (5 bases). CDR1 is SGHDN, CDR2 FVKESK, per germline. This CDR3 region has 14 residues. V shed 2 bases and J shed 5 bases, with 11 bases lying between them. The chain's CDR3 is CASSQLTSLDTQYF. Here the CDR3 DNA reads TGTGCCAGCAGCCAACTAACTAGTTTAGATACGCAGTATTTT. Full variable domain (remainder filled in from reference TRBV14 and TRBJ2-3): EAGVTQFPSHSVIEKGQTVTLRCDPISGHDNLYWYRRVMGKEIKFLLHFVKESKQDESGMPNNRFLAERTGGTYSTLKVQPAELEDSGVYFCASSQLTSLDTQYFGPGTRLTVL.